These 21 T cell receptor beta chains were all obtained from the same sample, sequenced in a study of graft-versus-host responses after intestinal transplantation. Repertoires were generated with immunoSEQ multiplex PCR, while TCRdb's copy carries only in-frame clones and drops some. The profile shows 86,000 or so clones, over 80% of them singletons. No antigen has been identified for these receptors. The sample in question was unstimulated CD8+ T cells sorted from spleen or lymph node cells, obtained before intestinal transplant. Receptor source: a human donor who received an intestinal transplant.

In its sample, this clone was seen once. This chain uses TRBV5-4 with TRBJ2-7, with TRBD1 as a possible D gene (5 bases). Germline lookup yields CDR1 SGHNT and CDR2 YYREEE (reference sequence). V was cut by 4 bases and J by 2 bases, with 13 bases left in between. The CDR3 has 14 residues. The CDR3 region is CASSHSKGPYEQYF. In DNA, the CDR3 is TGTGCCAGCAGCCATTCGAAGGGGCCCTACGAGCAGTACTTC.

CDR3 residues: CASSQWEGSNEKLFF. The CDR3 region has the DNA TGTGCCAGCAGTCAATGGGAGGGATCTAATGAAAAACTGTTTTTT. V is TRBV27 and J is TRBJ1-4; D is uncertain. The CDR3 length is 15 residues. Trimming pared 5 bases from V and 3 bases from J, leaving 13 bases between. CDR1 and CDR2 (germline): MNHEY, SMNVEV (reference sequence).

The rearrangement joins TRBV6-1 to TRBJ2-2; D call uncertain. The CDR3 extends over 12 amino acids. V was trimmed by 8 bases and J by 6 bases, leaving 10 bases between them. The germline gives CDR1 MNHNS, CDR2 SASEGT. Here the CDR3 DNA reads TGTGCCAGCGGGGTATGGCCCGGGGAGCTGTTTTTT. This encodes CASGVWPGELFF.

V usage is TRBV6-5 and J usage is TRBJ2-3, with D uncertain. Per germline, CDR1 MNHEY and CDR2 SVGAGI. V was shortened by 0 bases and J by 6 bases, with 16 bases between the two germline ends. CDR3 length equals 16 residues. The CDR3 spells CASSYSSSTLGDTQYF. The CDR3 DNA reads TGTGCCAGCAGTTACTCAAGTAGCACCCTCGGGGATACGCAGTATTTT.

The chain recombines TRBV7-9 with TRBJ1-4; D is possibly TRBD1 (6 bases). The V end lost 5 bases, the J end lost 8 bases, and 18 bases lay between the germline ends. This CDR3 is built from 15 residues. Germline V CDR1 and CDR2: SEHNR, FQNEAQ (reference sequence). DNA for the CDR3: TGTGCCAGCAGCCCTGGACAGTACCATGGAGAAAAACTGTTTTTT. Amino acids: CASSPGQYHGEKLFF. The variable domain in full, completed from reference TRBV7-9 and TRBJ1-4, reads DTGVSQNPRHKITKRGQNVTFRCDPISEHNRLYWYRQTLGQGPEFLTYFQNEAQLEKSRLLSDRFSAERPKGSFSTLEIQRTEQGDSAMYLCASSPGQYHGEKLFFGSGTQLSVL.

The DNA of the CDR3 is TGTGCCAGCAGTCCCGGGTGGGGGGGCTACGAGCAGTACTTC. Its translation is CASSPGWGGYEQYF. The V gene is TRBV6-5, the J gene TRBJ2-7; 7 bases are shared with TRBD2. The CDR3 sequence is 14 residues long. Germline-derived CDR1 and CDR2 are MNHEY and SVGAGI. V was pared by 5 bases and J by 3 bases, with 7 bases of the junction left unmatched.

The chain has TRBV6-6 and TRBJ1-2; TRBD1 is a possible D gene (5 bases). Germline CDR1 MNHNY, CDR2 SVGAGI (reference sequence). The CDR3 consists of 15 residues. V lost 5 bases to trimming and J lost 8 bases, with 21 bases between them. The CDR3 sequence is CASSAPNWRGGGYTF. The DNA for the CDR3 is TGTGCCAGCAGTGCCCCGAATTGGAGGGGCGGGGGCTACACCTTC.

In nucleotides, the CDR3 is TGTGCCAGTAACGGGCCCCTGGGGAATGAAAAACTGTTTTTT. Translating it yields CASNGPLGNEKLFF. The V and J genes are TRBV6-5 and TRBJ1-4; D not resolved. There are 14 residues in the CDR3. Germline V gene lookup returns CDR1 MNHEY and CDR2 SVGAGI. The V gene lost 9 bases and the J gene lost 5 bases, with 16 bases spanning the gap.

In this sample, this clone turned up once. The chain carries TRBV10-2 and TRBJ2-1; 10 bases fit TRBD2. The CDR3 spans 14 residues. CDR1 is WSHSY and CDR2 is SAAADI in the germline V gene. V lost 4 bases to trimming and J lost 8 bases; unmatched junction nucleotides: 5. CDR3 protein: CASSASGRAYEQFF. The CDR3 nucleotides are TGCGCCAGCAGTGCCAGCGGGAGGGCTTATGAGCAGTTCTTC.

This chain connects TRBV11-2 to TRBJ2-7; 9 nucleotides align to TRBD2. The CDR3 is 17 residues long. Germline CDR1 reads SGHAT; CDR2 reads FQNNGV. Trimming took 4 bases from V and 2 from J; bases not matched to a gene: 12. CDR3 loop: CASSSTPEGLATYEQYF. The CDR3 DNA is TGTGCCAGCAGCTCTACCCCTGAGGGACTAGCTACCTACGAGCAGTACTTC.

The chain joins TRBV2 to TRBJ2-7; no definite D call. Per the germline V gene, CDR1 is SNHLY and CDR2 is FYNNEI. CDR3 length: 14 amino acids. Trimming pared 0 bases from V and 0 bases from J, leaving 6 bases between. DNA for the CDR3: TGTGCCAGCAGTGAAGCGGCCAGCTCCTACGAGCAGTACTTC. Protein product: CASSEAASSYEQYF.

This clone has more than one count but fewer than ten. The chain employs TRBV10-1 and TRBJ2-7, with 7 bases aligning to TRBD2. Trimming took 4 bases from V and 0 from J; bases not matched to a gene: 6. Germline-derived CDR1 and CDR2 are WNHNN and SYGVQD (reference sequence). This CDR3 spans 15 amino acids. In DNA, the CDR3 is TGCGCCAGCAGTGGCACTAGCGTGAGCTCCTACGAGCAGTACTTC. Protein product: CASSGTSVSSYEQYF.

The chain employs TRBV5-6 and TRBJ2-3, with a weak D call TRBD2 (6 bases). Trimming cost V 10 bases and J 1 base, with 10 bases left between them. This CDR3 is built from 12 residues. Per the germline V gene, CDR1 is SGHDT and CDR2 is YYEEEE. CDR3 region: CAGSGGTDTQYF. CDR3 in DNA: TGTGCCGGTAGCGGTGGCACAGATACGCAGTATTTT.

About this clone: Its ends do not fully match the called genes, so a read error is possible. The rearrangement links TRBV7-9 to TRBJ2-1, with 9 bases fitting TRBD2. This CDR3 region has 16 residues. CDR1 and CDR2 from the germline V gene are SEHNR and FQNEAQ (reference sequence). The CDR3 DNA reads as TGTGCCAGCAGTTTAGCGGGAGCCAGCTCCTACAATGAGCAGTTCTTC. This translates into CASSLAGASSYNEQFF.

The DNA of the CDR3 is TGCGCCAGCAGTGAGGGCGTTCATAGCAATCAGCCCCAGCATTTT. Protein product: CASSEGVHSNQPQHF. The rearrangement uses TRBV10-2 and TRBJ1-5; no reliable D call. Trimming stripped 2 bases from V and 0 bases from J, with 8 bases between. Germline CDR1 reads WSHSY; CDR2 reads SAAADI. This CDR3 has 15 amino acids.

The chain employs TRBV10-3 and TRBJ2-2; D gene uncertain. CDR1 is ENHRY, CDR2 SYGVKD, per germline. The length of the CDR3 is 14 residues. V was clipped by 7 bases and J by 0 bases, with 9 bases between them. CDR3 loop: CAINRSPNTGELFF. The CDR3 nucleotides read TGTGCCATCAATCGGAGTCCGAACACCGGGGAGCTGTTTTTT.

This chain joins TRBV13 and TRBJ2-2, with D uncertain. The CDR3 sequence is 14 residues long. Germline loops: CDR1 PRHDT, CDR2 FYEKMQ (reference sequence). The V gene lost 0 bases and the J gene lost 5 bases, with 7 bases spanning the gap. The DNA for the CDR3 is TGTGCCAGCAGCTTAGGCCTCAATACCGGGGAGCTGTTTTTT. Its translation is CASSLGLNTGELFF.

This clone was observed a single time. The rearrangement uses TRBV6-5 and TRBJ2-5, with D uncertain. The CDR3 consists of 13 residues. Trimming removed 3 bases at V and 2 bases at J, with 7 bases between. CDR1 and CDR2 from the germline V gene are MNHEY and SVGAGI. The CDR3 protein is CASSYHQQETQYF. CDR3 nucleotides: TGTGCCAGCAGTTATCACCAGCAAGAGACCCAGTACTTC.

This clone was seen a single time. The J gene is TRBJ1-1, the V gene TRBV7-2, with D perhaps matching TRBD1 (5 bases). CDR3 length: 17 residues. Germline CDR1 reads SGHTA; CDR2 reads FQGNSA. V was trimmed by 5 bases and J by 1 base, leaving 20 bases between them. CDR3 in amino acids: CASSPYPGWGRNTEAFF. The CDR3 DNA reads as TGTGCCAGCAGCCCATATCCAGGTTGGGGCCGGAACACTGAAGCTTTCTTT.

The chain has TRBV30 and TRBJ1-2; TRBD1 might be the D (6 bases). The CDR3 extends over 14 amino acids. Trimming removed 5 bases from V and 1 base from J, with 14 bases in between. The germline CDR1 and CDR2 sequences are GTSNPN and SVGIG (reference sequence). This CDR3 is CAWDETGFNYGYTF. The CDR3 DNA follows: TGTGCCTGGGACGAGACAGGATTTAACTATGGCTACACCTTC.

CDR3 sequence reads: CASSIRDSYEQYF. The CDR3 DNA reads TGTGCCAGTAGTATCAGGGACTCCTACGAGCAGTACTTC. The chain links TRBV19 to TRBJ2-7; the D gene is possibly TRBD1 (5 bases). Per the germline V gene, CDR1 is LNHDA and CDR2 is SQIVND (reference sequence). V was trimmed by 3 bases and J by 0 bases, leaving 6 bases between them. The CDR3 extends over 13 amino acids. The whole variable domain, remainder taken from reference TRBV19 and TRBJ2-7, is DGGITQSPKYLFRKEGQNVTLSCEQNLNHDAMYWYRQDPGQGLRLIYYSQIVNDFQKGDIAEGYSVSREKKESFPLTVTSAQKNPTAFYLCASSIRDSYEQYFGPGTRLTVT.